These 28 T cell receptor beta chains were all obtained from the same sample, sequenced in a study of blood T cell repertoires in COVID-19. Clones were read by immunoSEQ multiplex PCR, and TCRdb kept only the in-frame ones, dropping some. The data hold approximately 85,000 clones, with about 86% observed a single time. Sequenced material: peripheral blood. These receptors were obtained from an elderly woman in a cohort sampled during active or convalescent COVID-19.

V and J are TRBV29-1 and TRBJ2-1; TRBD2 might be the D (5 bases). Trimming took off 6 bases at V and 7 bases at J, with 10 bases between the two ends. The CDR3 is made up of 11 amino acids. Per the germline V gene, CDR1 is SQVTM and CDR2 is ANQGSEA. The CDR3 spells CSVAERNEQFF. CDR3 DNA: TGCAGCGTGGCCGAGCGGAATGAGCAGTTCTTC.

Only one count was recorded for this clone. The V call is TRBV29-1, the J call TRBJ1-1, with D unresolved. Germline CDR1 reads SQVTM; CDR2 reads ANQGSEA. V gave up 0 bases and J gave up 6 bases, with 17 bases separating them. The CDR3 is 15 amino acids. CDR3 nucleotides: TGCAGCGTTGAAGATCGGAGGACGAGGTCCTCTGAAGCTTTCTTT. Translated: CSVEDRRTRSSEAFF.

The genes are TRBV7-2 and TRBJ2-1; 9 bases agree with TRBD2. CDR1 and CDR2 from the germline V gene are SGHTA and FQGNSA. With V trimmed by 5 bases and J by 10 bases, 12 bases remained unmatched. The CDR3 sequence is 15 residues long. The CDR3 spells CASSIFAGGPGEQFF. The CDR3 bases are TGTGCCAGCAGCATCTTCGCGGGAGGGCCGGGCGAGCAGTTCTTC.

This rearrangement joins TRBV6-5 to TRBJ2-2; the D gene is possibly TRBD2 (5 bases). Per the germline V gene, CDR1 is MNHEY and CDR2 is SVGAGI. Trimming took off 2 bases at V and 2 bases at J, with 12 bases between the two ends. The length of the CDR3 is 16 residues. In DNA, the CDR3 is TGTGCCAGCAGTTACGCGGGCCACCGAAACACCGGGGAGCTGTTTTTT. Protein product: CASSYAGHRNTGELFF.

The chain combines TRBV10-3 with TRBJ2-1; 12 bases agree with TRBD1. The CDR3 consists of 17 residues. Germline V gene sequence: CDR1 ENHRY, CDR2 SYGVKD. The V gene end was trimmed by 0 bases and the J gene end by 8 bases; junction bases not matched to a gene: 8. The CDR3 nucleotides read TGTGCCATCAGTGAGTCGACCGGGACAGGGGGCAGGGATGAGCAGTTCTTC. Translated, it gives CAISESTGTGGRDEQFF.

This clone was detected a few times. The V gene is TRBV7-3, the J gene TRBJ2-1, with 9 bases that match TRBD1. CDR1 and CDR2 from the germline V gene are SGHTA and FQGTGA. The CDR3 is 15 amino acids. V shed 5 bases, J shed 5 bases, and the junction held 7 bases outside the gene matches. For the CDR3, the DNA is TGTGCCAGCAGCCCGCGGGGGACAGGGAACAATGAGCAGTTCTTC. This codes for CASSPRGTGNNEQFF.

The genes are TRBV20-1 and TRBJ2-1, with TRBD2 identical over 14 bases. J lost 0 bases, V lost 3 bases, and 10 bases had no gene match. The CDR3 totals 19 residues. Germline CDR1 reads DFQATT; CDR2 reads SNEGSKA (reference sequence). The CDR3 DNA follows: TGCAGTGCTAGTTATTTTGGGACTAGCGGGAGTTACTCCTACAATGAGCAGTTCTTC. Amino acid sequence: CSASYFGTSGSYSYNEQFF.

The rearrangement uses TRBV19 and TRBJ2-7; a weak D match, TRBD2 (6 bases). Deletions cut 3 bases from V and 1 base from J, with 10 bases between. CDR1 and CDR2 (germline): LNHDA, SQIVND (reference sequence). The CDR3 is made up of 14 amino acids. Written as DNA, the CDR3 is TGTGCCAGTAGTATGGTCGGGAGATCCTACGAGCAGTACTTC. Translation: CASSMVGRSYEQYF.

The CDR3 protein is CASTATPKQGSNQPQHF. CDR3 coding DNA: TGTGCCAGCACCGCCACCCCCAAACAGGGATCGAATCAGCCCCAGCATTTT. The genes are TRBV2 and TRBJ1-5, with a tentative D call TRBD1 (6 bases). Germline V gene lookup returns CDR1 SNHLY and CDR2 FYNNEI. Trimming took 7 bases from V and 4 from J, leaving 23 bases between them. CDR3 length equals 17 residues.

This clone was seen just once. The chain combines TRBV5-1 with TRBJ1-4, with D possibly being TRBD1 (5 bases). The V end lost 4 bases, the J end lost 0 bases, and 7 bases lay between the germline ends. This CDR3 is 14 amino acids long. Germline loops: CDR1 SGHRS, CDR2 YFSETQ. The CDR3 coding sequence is TGCGCCAGCAGCCCGACAGCAACTAATGAAAAACTGTTTTTT. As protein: CASSPTATNEKLFF.

The CDR3: CASSLEARGLKTYEQYF. DNA of the CDR3: TGCGCCAGCAGCTTGGAGGCTCGGGGATTAAAAACCTACGAGCAGTACTTC. The V gene is TRBV5-1, the J gene TRBJ2-7, with a weak D call TRBD2 (5 bases). CDR1 is SGHRS and CDR2 is YFSETQ in the germline V gene. The V and J ends lost 0 bases and 2 bases respectively, with 18 bases between them. CDR3 length: 17 residues. The full variable domain, with the rest looked up from reference TRBV5-1 and TRBJ2-7, is KAGVTQTPRYLIKTRGQQVTLSCSPISGHRSVSWYQQTPGQGLQFLFEYFSETQRNKGNFPGRFSGRQFSNSRSEMNVSTLELGDSALYLCASSLEARGLKTYEQYFGPGTRLTVT.

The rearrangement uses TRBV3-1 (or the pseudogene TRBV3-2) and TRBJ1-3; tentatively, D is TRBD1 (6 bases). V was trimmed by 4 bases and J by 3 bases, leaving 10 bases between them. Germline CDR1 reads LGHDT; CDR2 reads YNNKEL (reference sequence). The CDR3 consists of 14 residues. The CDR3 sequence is CASSPDSIGNTIYF. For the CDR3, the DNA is TGTGCCAGCAGCCCGGACAGTATTGGAAACACCATATATTTT.

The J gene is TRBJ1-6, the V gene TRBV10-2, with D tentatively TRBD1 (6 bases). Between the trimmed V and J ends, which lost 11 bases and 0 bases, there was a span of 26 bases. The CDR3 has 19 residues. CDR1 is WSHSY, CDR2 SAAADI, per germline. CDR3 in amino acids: CARQRPGGARDSYNSPLHF. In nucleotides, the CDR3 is TGCGCCCGCCAACGACCCGGGGGGGCGCGGGACTCCTATAATTCACCCCTCCACTTT.

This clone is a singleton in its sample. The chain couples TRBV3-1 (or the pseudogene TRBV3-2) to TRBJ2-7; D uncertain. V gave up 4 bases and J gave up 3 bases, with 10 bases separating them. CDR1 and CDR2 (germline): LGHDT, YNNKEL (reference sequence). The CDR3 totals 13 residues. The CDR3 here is CASSRGWRYEQYF. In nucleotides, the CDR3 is TGTGCCAGCAGCCGCGGATGGCGCTACGAGCAGTACTTC.

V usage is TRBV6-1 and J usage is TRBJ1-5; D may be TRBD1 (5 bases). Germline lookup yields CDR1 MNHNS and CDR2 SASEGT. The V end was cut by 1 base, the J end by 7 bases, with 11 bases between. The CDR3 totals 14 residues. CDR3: CASSEVGGGQPQHF. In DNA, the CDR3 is TGTGCCAGCAGTGAAGTTGGGGGGGGACAGCCCCAGCATTTT.

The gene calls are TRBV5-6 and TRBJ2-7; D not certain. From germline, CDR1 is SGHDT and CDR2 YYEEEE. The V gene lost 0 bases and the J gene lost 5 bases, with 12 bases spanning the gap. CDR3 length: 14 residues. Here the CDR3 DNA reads TGTGCCAGCAGCTTGGGAAGGAGATCGGACGAGCAGTACGTC. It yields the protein CASSLGRRSDEQYV.

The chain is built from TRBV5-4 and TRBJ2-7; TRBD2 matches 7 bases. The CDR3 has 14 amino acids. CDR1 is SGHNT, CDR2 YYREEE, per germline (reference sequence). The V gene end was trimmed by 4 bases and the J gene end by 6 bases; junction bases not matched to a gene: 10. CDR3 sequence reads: CASSPGGSALEQYF. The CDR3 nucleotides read TGTGCCAGCAGCCCTGGCGGGAGCGCCCTCGAGCAGTACTTC.

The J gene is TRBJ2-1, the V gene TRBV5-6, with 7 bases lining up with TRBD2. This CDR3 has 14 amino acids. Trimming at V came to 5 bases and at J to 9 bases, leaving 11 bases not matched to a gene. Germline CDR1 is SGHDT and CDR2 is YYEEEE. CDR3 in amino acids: CASSSRTSLGEQFF. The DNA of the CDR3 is TGTGCCAGCAGTTCGAGGACTAGTTTGGGTGAGCAGTTCTTC.

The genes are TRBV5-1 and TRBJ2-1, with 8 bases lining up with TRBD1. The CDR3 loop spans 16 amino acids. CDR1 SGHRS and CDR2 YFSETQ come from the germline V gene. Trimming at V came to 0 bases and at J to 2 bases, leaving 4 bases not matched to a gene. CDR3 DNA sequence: TGCGCCAGCAGCTTGGCCCCAGGGGGCGCCTACAATGAGCAGTTCTTC. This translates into CASSLAPGGAYNEQFF.

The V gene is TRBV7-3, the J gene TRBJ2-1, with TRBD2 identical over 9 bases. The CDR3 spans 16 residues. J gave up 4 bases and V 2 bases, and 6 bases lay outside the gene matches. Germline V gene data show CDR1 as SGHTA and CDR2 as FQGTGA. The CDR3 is CASSLGIAGGYNEQFF. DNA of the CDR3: TGTGCCAGCAGCTTAGGTATTGCGGGAGGGTACAATGAGCAGTTCTTC.

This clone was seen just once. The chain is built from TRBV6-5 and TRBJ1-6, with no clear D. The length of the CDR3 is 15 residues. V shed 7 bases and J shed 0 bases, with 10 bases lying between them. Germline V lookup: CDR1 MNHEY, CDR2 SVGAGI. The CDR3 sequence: CASNIRSSYNSPLHF. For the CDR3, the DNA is TGTGCCAGCAATATTAGGAGCTCCTATAATTCACCCCTCCACTTT.

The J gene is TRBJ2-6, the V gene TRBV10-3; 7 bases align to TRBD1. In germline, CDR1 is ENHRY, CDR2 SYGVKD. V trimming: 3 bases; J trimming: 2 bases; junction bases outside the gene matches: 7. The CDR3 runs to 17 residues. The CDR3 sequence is CAISDPGGRTGANVLTF. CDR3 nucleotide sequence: TGTGCCATCAGTGATCCAGGGGGAAGGACTGGGGCCAACGTCCTGACTTTC.

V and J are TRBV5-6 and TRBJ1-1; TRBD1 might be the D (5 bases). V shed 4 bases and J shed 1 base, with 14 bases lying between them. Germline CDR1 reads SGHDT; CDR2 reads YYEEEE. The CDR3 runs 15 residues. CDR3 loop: CASSGRTRRNTEAFF. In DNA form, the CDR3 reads TGTGCCAGCAGCGGAAGGACACGGCGGAACACTGAAGCTTTCTTT. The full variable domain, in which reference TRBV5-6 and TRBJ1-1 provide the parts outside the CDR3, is DAGVTQSPTHLIKTRGQQVTLRCSPKSGHDTVSWYQQALGQGPQFIFQYYEEEERQRGNFPDRFSGHQFPNYSSELNVNALLLGDSALYLCASSGRTRRNTEAFFGQGTRLTVV.

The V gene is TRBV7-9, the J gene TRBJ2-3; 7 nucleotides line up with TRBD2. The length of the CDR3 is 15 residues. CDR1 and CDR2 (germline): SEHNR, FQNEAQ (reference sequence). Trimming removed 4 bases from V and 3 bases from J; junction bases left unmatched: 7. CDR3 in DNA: TGTGCCAGCAGCTCTTGGAGCGGGACTACAGATACGCAGTATTTT. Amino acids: CASSSWSGTTDTQYF. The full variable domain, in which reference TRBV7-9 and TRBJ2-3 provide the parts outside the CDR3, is DTGVSQNPRHKITKRGQNVTFRCDPISEHNRLYWYRQTLGQGPEFLTYFQNEAQLEKSRLLSDRFSAERPKGSFSTLEIQRTEQGDSAMYLCASSSWSGTTDTQYFGPGTRLTVL.

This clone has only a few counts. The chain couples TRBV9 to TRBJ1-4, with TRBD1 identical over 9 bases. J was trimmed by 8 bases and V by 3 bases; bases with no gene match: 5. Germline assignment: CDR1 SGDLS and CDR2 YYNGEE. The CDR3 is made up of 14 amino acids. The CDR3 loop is CASSGRDRVEKLFF. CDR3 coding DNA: TGTGCCAGCAGCGGCCGGGACAGGGTCGAAAAACTGTTTTTT.

The CDR3 spells CASISGVGEQFF. CDR3 bases: TGTGCCAGCATTTCGGGGGTGGGTGAGCAGTTCTTC. The J gene is TRBJ2-1, the V gene TRBV6-5, with D possibly being TRBD2 (6 bases). The CDR3 consists of 12 residues. V gave up 7 bases and J gave up 9 bases, with 13 bases separating them. Germline loops: CDR1 MNHEY, CDR2 SVGAGI.

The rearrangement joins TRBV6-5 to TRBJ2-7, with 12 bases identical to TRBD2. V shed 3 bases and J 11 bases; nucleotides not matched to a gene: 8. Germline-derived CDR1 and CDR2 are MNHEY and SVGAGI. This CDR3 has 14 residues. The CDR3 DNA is TGTGCCAGCAGTTATACTAGCGGGAGGACCCGAAAGTACTTC. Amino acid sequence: CASSYTSGRTRKYF.

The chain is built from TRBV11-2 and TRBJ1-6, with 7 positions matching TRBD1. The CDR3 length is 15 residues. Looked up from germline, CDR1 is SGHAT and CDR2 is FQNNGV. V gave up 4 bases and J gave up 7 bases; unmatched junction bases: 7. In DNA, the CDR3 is TGTGCCAGCAGCTCACGGACAGGCGCAAATTCACCCCTCCACTTT. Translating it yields CASSSRTGANSPLHF.